This T cell receptor beta chain was recovered during a study of blood T cell repertoires in COVID-19. Sequencing used immunoSEQ multiplex PCR; TCRdb keeps in-frame clones, though not all of them. The data hold some 300,000 clones, with just under 90% observed a single time. Donors were grouped by their self-reported clinical history. This clone appeared once. The origin of this receptor is a woman in her twenties or thirties who had recovered from COVID-19. The specimen sequenced was PBMCs or T cells enriched from blood (not recorded which).

CDR3 bases: TGTGCCAGCAGGGGGGGTGCGGGTGGCTACACCTTC. The encoded protein is CASRGGAGGYTF. The gene calls are TRBV27 and TRBJ1-2; TRBD1 might be the D (5 bases). CDR3 length equals 12 residues. V was cut by 6 bases and J by 7 bases, with 12 bases left in between. Germline CDR1 is MNHEY and CDR2 is SMNVEV (reference sequence).